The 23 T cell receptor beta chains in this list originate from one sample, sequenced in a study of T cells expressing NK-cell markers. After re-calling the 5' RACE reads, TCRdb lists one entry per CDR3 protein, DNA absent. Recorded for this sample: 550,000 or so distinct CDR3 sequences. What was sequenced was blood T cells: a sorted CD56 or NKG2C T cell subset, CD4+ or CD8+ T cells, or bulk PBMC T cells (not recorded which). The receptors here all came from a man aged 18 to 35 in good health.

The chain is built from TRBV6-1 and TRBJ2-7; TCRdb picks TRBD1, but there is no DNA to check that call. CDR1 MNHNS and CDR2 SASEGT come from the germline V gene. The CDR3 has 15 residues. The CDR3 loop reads CASSPTYEDRDRQYF.

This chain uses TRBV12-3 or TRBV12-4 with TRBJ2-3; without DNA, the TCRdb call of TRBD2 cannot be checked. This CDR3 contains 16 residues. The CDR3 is CASKDLAGDSTDTQYF.

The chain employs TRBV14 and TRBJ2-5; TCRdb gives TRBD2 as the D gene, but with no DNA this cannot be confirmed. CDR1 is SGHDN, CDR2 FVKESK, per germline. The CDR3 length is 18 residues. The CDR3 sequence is CASSPNPGLAGIKETQYF.

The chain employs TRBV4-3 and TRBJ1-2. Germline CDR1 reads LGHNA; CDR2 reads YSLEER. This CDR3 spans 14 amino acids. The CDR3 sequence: CASSQDRRVYGYTF.

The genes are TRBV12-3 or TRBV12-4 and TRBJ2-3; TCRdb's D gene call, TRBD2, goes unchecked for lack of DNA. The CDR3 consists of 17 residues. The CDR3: CASSLGDSGSGTDTQYF.

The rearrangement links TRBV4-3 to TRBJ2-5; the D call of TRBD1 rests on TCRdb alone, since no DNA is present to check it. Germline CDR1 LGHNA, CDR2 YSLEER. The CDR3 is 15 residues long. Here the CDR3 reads CASSQAWGAQETQYF.

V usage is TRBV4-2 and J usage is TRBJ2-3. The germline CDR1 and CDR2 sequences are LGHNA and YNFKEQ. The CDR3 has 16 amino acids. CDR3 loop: CASSQSWEIGTDTQYF.

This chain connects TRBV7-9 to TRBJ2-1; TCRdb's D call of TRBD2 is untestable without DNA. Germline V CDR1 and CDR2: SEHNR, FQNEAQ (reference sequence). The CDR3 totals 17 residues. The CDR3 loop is CASSAVPGTSGSHEQFF.

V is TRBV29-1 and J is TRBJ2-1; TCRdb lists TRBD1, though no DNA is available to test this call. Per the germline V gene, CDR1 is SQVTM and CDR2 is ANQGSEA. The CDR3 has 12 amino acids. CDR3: CSVTPTGNEQFF.

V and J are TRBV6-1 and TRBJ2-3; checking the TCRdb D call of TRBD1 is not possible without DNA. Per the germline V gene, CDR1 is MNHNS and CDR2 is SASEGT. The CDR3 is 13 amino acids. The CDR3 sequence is CATKTPGADTQYF.

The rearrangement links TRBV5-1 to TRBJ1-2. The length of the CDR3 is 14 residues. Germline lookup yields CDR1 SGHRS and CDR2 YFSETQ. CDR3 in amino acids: CASSLDRENYGYTF.

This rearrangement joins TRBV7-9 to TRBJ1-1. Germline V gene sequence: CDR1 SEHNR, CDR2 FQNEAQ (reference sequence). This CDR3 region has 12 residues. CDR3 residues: CASGDSGTEAFF.

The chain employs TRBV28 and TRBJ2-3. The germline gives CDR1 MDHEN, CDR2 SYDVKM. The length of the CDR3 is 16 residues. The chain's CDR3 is CASSLGLLSPTDTQYF.

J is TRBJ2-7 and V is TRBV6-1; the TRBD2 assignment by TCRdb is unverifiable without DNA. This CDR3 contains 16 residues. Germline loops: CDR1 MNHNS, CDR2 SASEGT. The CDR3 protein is CASRSGLAGVFYEQYF.

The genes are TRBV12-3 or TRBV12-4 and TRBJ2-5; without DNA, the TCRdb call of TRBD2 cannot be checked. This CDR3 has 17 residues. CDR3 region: CASSPLELAGVRETQYF.

This CDR3 is CATSLRGRYNEQFF. This rearrangement joins TRBV24-1 to TRBJ2-1; TCRdb picks TRBD1, but there is no DNA to check that call. The germline V gene encodes CDR1 KGHDR and CDR2 SFDVKD. This CDR3 contains 14 residues.

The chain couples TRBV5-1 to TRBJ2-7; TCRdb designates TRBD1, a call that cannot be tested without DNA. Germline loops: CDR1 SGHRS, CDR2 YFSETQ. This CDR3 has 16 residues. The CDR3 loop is CASSQVTGTAAYEQYF.

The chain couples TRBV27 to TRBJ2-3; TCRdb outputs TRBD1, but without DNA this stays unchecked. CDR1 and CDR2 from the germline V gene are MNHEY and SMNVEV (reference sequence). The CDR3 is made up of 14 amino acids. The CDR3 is CASSPSQAADTQYF.

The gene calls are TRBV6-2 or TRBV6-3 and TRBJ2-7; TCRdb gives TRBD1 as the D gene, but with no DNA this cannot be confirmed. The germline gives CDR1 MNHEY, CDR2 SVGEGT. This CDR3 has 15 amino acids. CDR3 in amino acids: CASRPGQGASYEQYF.

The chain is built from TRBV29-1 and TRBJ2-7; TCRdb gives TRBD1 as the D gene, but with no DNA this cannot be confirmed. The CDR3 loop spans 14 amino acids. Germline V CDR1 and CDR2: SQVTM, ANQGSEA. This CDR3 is CSAEGQGLPYEQYF.

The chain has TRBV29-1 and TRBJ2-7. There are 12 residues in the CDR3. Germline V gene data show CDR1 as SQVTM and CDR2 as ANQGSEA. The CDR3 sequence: CSVSANNYEQYF.

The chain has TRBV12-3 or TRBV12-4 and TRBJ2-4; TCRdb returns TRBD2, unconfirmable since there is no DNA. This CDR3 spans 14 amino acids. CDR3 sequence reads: CASRPGLPGNIQYF.

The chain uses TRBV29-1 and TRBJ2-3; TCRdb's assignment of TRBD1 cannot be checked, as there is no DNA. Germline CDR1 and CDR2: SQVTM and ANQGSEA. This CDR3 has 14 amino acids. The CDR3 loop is CSSNSGTGMDTQYF.